This T cell receptor (beta chain) was sequenced for a study of T cells in Graves' hyperthyroidism and ophthalmopathy. Study context: Blood from the periphery was taken at initial diagnosis, before any treatment.

TCR beta CDR3 regions were amplified from RNA. With the HTBI primer set, the TCR CDR3 went through a first round of RT-PCR. TCRdb reprocessed the multiplex PCR reads with MiXCR, giving one entry per CDR3 protein. This table holds 400,000 to 550,000 distinct CDR3 sequences, over 13% found once. On this clonotype itself: What it binds is unknown.

The CDR3 is 16 residues long. Germline V gene sequence: CDR1 SEHNR, CDR2 FQNEAQ (reference sequence). V dropped 5 bases and J dropped 1 base, with 15 bases sitting between them. Overall study findings and caveats: Most thyroid clonotypes expanded above 0.001 appeared in blood too.

The source of the PBMCs was over 8.5 ml of fresh peripheral blood. The TCR was taken from a young woman with Graves' hyperthyroidism. The sequenced sample consisted of blood. The chain combines TRBV7-9 with TRBJ1-3; the D is unclear. CDR3 in amino acids: CASSPWREKSGNTIYF. The CDR3 DNA is TGTGCCAGCAGCCCCTGGCGGGAAAAATCTGGAAACACCATATATTTT.